The rows below give T cell receptor beta chains drawn from one sample of a study of blood T cell repertoires in COVID-19. The method was immunoSEQ multiplex PCR; TCRdb's version includes in-frame clones alone and lacks a portion of them. The sample contains 200,000 to 300,000 clones, roughly 76% of which appear only once. The sequenced sample consisted of peripheral blood. Every receptor here comes from an elderly woman with COVID-19, enrolled during active disease. The CDR3 runs from the conserved cysteine through the conserved F or W. A D gene is named only where the DNA matches it firmly. Clone size is given for some rows only: seen once, a few or many times, or a class if the clone is expanded.

j_call	d_call	clone_size	v_call	cdr3_aa	cdr3_nt
TRBJ1-1	TRBD1	once	TRBV6-5	CASSYSRTGIPEAFF	TGTGCCAGCAGTTACTCGAGGACAGGGATACCTGAAGCTTTCTTT
TRBJ2-1	.	.	TRBV3-1/TRBV3-2	CASSQDRRQAEDEQFF	TGTGCCAGCAGCCAAGATAGGCGACAGGCCGAGGATGAGCAGTTCTTC
TRBJ1-1	.	.	TRBV7-3	CASSSTPTTEAFF	TGTGCCAGCAGCTCAACCCCAACTACAGAAGCTTTCTTT
TRBJ1-1	TRBD1	.	TRBV11-2	CASSLDRFYTEAFF	TGTGCCAGCAGCTTGGACAGGTTCTACACTGAAGCTTTCTTT
TRBJ1-5	.	.	TRBV19	CASEGGRLQPQHF	TGTGCCAGCGAGGGGGGGCGCCTTCAGCCCCAGCATTTT
TRBJ2-5	.	.	TRBV3-1/TRBV3-2	CASSRIGGPSGTQYF	TGTGCCAGCAGCCGGATAGGAGGACCTTCGGGGACCCAGTACTTC
TRBJ2-3	TRBD2	.	TRBV25-1	CASSTTSGVVDTQYF	TGTGCCAGCAGCACAACTAGCGGGGTTGTGGATACGCAGTATTTT
TRBJ1-2	.	.	TRBV4-1	CASSQGGRGVYGIYGYTF	TGCGCCAGCAGCCAAGGGGGCCGAGGAGTGTACGGTATCTATGGCTACACCTTC
TRBJ2-3	TRBD2	.	TRBV5-1	CASSLVGGNTDTQYF	TGCGCCAGCAGCTTGGTGGGGGGGAACACAGATACGCAGTATTTT
TRBJ1-5	.	few	TRBV3-1/TRBV3-2	CASSLRGSNQPQHF	TGTGCCAGCAGTCTGAGGGGGAGCAATCAGCCCCAGCATTTT
TRBJ2-5	.	.	TRBV30	CAWNFQEGETQYF	TGTGCCTGGAACTTCCAGGAGGGGGAGACCCAGTACTTC
TRBJ2-1	TRBD1	.	TRBV7-2	CASRERGQGGWSEQFF	TGTGCCAGCAGGGAAAGGGGACAGGGGGGATGGAGTGAGCAGTTCTTC
TRBJ1-1	TRBD1	.	TRBV19	CASSRRQGKTLNTEAFF	TGTGCCAGTAGTCGTAGACAGGGCAAGACCTTAAACACTGAAGCTTTCTTT
TRBJ1-6	.	.	TRBV9	CASSVGLGLGGDNSPLHF	TGTGCCAGCAGCGTAGGGCTCGGGCTCGGAGGGGATAATTCACCCCTCCACTTT
TRBJ2-5	.	few	TRBV28	CASPGREGAETQYF	TGTGCTTCGCCAGGCAGAGAAGGGGCAGAGACCCAGTACTTC
TRBJ2-3	TRBD1	once	TRBV19	CATKDRGDFSTDTQYF	TGTGCCACCAAGGACAGGGGGGACTTTAGCACAGATACGCAGTATTTT
TRBJ2-2	.	.	TRBV7-3	CASSPALALNTGELFF	TGTGCCAGCAGCCCCGCCCTGGCCCTGAACACCGGGGAGCTGTTTTTT
TRBJ2-7	.	few	TRBV7-9	CATRRGSSYEQYF	TGTGCCACCCGACGAGGTTCCTCCTACGAGCAGTACTTC
TRBJ2-1	.	.	TRBV3-1/TRBV3-2	CASSPTLGGEQFF	TGTGCCAGCAGCCCCACTCTAGGGGGTGAGCAGTTCTTC
TRBJ1-6	.	.	TRBV7-9	CASSTREYFSPLHF	TGTGCCAGCAGCACCCGGGAATACTTTTCACCCCTCCACTTT